This entry lists 26 T cell receptor beta chains sequenced from one sample in a study of pediatric ulcerative colitis. Measured with immunoSEQ multiplex PCR; TCRdb has only the in-frame clones, and not every one. This sample carries about 60,000 clones, about 90% of them seen once, and the ten largest clones take about 1.5%. Sequenced sample: blood. Receptors originate from a boy younger than 18 who was a control in a study of pediatric ulcerative colitis.

The chain joins TRBV15 to TRBJ2-3; 7 bases fit TRBD2. Germline CDR1 LNHNV, CDR2 YYDKDF (reference sequence). The CDR3 has 16 residues. J was trimmed by 4 bases and V by 2 bases; bases with no gene match: 9. The CDR3 protein is CATSRRLGGSSDTQYF. The CDR3 DNA follows: TGTGCCACCAGCAGAAGGCTCGGCGGGAGTTCAGATACGCAGTATTTT. Filled out from reference TRBV15 and TRBJ2-3, the complete variable domain reads DAMVIQNPRYQVTQFGKPVTLSCSQTLNHNVMYWYQQKSSQAPKLLFHYYDKDFNNEADTPDNFQSRRPNTSFCFLDIRSPGLGDTAMYLCATSRRLGGSSDTQYFGPGTRLTVL.

The chain recombines TRBV2 with TRBJ2-1; unclear D gene. The V and J ends lost 8 bases and 3 bases respectively, with 20 bases between them. The CDR3 runs 16 residues. CDR1 is SNHLY and CDR2 is FYNNEI in the germline V gene. The CDR3 is CASQKSGFRIYNEQFF. CDR3 DNA: TGTGCCAGCCAGAAGTCGGGCTTCAGGATCTACAATGAGCAGTTCTTC.

This rearrangement joins TRBV5-1 to TRBJ2-1; a possible D gene is TRBD1 (6 bases). Germline loops: CDR1 SGHRS, CDR2 YFSETQ. V was clipped by 2 bases and J by 10 bases, with 10 bases between them. The length of the CDR3 is 12 residues. For the CDR3, the DNA is TGCGCCAGCAGCTTAGCAGGGGCAGAGCAGTTCTTC. This encodes CASSLAGAEQFF.

This chain uses TRBV4-1 with TRBJ2-3, with D maybe TRBD2 (5 bases). The V end lost 2 bases, the J end lost 8 bases, and 8 bases lay between the germline ends. This CDR3 is built from 12 residues. Per the germline V gene, CDR1 is MGHRA and CDR2 is YSYEKL. The CDR3 spells CASSQTSGTQYF. DNA of the CDR3: TGCGCCAGCAGCCAAACTAGTGGTACGCAGTATTTT.

CDR3 bases: TGTGCCAGCTCCCTGGGTGGAGTAGGGGGCTACACCTTC. Its protein is CASSLGGVGGYTF. The chain is built from TRBV25-1 and TRBJ1-2; D gene uncertain. Germline assignment: CDR1 MGHDK and CDR2 SYGVNS. CDR3 length: 13 amino acids. The V end was cut by 8 bases, the J end by 8 bases, with 18 bases between.

The rearrangement uses TRBV25-1 and TRBJ1-6, with TRBD1 identical over 12 bases. The CDR3 covers 16 residues. CDR1 and CDR2 from the germline V gene are MGHDK and SYGVNS. Trimming cost V 2 bases and J 9 bases; bases outside gene matches: 5. In DNA form, the CDR3 reads TGTGCCAGCAGTGAAGCCGGGACAGGGGGCTTTTCACCCCTCCACTTT. Its protein product is CASSEAGTGGFSPLHF.

The rearrangement links TRBV7-3 to TRBJ2-2; unclear D gene. Germline CDR1 reads SGHTA; CDR2 reads FQGTGA. There are 13 residues in the CDR3. Trimming left V 5 bases short and J 6 bases short, with 10 bases between. DNA for the CDR3: TGTGCCAGCAGCACGATCGTCCCCGGGGAGCTGTTTTTT. Protein product: CASSTIVPGELFF.

The J gene is TRBJ2-5, the V gene TRBV6-1, with D tentatively TRBD2 (5 bases). The length of the CDR3 is 15 residues. Per germline, CDR1 MNHNS and CDR2 SASEGT. Trimming cost V 6 bases and J 0 bases, with 14 bases left between them. CDR3 amino acids: CASSLGVYNQETQYF. CDR3 in DNA: TGTGCCAGCAGCCTCGGGGTTTACAACCAAGAGACCCAGTACTTC.

This clone was seen a single time. V usage is TRBV6-5 and J usage is TRBJ1-1; TRBD1 matches 7 bases. From germline, CDR1 is MNHEY and CDR2 SVGAGI. This CDR3 spans 14 amino acids. V shed 3 bases, J shed 5 bases, and the junction held 6 bases outside the gene matches. The chain's CDR3 is CASSYKGAGTEAFF. The CDR3 DNA reads as TGTGCCAGCAGTTATAAGGGGGCGGGAACTGAAGCTTTCTTT.

The chain has TRBV27 and TRBJ2-1; 8 nucleotides line up with TRBD2. The CDR3 has 14 residues. Trimming took 10 bases from V and 3 from J; bases not matched to a gene: 8. The germline CDR1 and CDR2 sequences are MNHEY and SMNVEV (reference sequence). Written as DNA, the CDR3 is TGTGCCACCCGGGGGGGGTCTCTCTACAATGAGCAGTTCTTC. The encoded protein is CATRGGSLYNEQFF.

This chain uses TRBV29-1 with TRBJ2-7; D tentatively reads TRBD1 or TRBD2 (6 bases each). The germline V gene has CDR1 SQVTM and CDR2 ANQGSEA. The V and J ends lost 6 bases and 1 base respectively, with 13 bases between them. This CDR3 is built from 13 residues. CDR3 amino acids: CSVLRGESYEQYF. The DNA for the CDR3 is TGCAGCGTCTTGAGGGGGGAATCCTACGAGCAGTACTTC.

The chain couples TRBV29-1 to TRBJ2-3, with 10 bases that match TRBD1. Germline assignment: CDR1 SQVTM and CDR2 ANQGSEA. The CDR3 totals 13 residues. The ends lost 8 bases at V and 4 bases at J; junction bases unmatched: 6. The CDR3 here is CSSRDRGSDTQYF. The CDR3 nucleotides read TGCAGCTCCCGGGACAGGGGCTCAGATACGCAGTATTTT.

This clone was recorded a few times. This chain uses TRBV5-6 with TRBJ1-5; D is uncertain. V was cut by 4 bases and J by 10 bases, with 15 bases left in between. Germline V CDR1 and CDR2: SGHDT, YYEEEE. CDR3 length: 13 residues. The CDR3 is CASSQRLGLPQHF. The CDR3 DNA sequence: TGTGCCAGCAGCCAGAGGCTGGGATTACCCCAGCATTTT.

This clone was seen a handful of times. The chain is built from TRBV29-1 and TRBJ2-1; D uncertain. Germline V gives CDR1 SQVTM, CDR2 ANQGSEA. Trimming cost V 7 bases and J 5 bases, with 9 bases left between them. The CDR3 is made up of 11 amino acids. The CDR3 nucleotides read TGCAGCGGAGCTCTGAACAATGAGCAGTTCTTC. It encodes CSGALNNEQFF.

This rearrangement joins TRBV2 to TRBJ2-7, with D possibly being TRBD2 (5 bases). Trimming shortened V by 7 bases and J by 1 base, and 11 bases separated the two germline ends. CDR3 size: 13 residues. Germline loops: CDR1 SNHLY, CDR2 FYNNEI. CDR3 protein: CASTGLGSYEQYF. The CDR3, as DNA: TGTGCCAGCACGGGATTAGGGTCCTACGAGCAGTACTTC.

This chain connects TRBV7-2 to TRBJ1-2; TRBD1 aligns across 9 bases. The CDR3 has 15 amino acids. J gave up 7 bases and V 0 bases, and 6 bases lay outside the gene matches. Germline loops: CDR1 SGHTA, CDR2 FQGNSA. DNA for the CDR3: TGTGCCAGCAGCTTAGCACAGGGGGCCCCCCGTGGCTACACCTTC. Translating gives CASSLAQGAPRGYTF.

The rearrangement links TRBV5-4 to TRBJ2-7; TRBD1 matches at 8 bases. The V gene's germline CDR1 is SGHNT and CDR2 YYREEE (reference sequence). This CDR3 has 12 residues. V was pared by 4 bases and J by 7 bases, with 4 bases of the junction left unmatched. The CDR3 DNA follows: TGTGCCAGCAGCCCTACAGGGGGTGAGCAGTACTTC. Translated: CASSPTGGEQYF.

The gene calls are TRBV4-2 and TRBJ2-3, with D tentatively TRBD2 (5 bases). The CDR3 is made up of 14 amino acids. CDR1 and CDR2 (germline): LGHNA, YNFKEQ. V was trimmed by 4 bases and J by 4 bases, leaving 12 bases between them. CDR3 region: CASSLERNSDTQYF. CDR3 bases: TGTGCCAGCAGCCTTGAGCGGAATTCAGATACGCAGTATTTT.

V is TRBV7-8 and J is TRBJ2-2, with 8 bases matching TRBD2. J was trimmed by 5 bases and V by 0 bases; bases with no gene match: 14. This CDR3 has 19 amino acids. Germline V lookup: CDR1 SGHVS, CDR2 FQNEAQ. The CDR3 region has the DNA TGTGCCAGCAGCTTAGCGAGGGGACTAGGGATTGTCAGAACCGGGGAGCTGTTTTTT. Its translation is CASSLARGLGIVRTGELFF.

As for this clone: One junction end disagrees with the germline gene, perhaps due to a read error. The same CDR3 arises from other DNA sequences in this sample as well. The genes are TRBV30 and TRBJ2-7, with D maybe TRBD1 (6 bases). This CDR3 has 12 residues. Germline CDR1 is GTSNPN and CDR2 is SVGIG (reference sequence). The CDR3, as DNA: TGTGCCTGGAGTGGAGGGGGTTACGAGCAATACTTC. Amino acids: CAWSGGGYEQYF.

The chain uses TRBV5-1 and TRBJ2-7; the D call may be TRBD1 or TRBD2 (5 bases each). Germline V gives CDR1 SGHRS, CDR2 YFSETQ. The CDR3 covers 15 residues. V was clipped by 4 bases and J by 0 bases, with 14 bases between them. Here the CDR3 reads CASSPRWGSSYEQYF. The CDR3, as DNA: TGCGCCAGCAGCCCCAGGTGGGGGAGCTCCTACGAGCAGTACTTC.

The chain uses TRBV9 and TRBJ1-1; D gene uncertain. The CDR3 runs to 14 residues. Germline-derived CDR1 and CDR2 are SGDLS and YYNGEE. V lost 0 bases to trimming and J lost 0 bases, with 6 bases between them. The CDR3 DNA sequence: TGTGCCAGCAGCGTAGGACAAATGAACACTGAAGCTTTCTTT. As protein: CASSVGQMNTEAFF.

V gene TRBV10-3 combines with J gene TRBJ1-3; D gene uncertain. The CDR3 loop spans 14 amino acids. CDR1 is ENHRY and CDR2 is SYGVKD in the germline V gene. The V gene lost 3 bases and the J gene lost 0 bases, with 6 bases spanning the gap. CDR3 sequence (DNA): TGTGCCATCAGTGACGCGGCCTCTGGAAACACCATATATTTT. This translates into CAISDAASGNTIYF.

The V gene is TRBV14, the J gene TRBJ1-2; D is possibly TRBD1 (6 bases). Germline CDR1 SGHDN, CDR2 FVKESK. V was clipped by 1 base and J by 6 bases, with 12 bases between them. The CDR3 spans 14 residues. CDR3 sequence (DNA): TGTGCCAGCAGCCAAGCTTGGCAGGGGAATGGCTACACCTTC. Its translation: CASSQAWQGNGYTF.

The chain has TRBV2 and TRBJ2-7, with D tentatively TRBD2 (6 bases). Germline CDR1 and CDR2: SNHLY and FYNNEI. The CDR3 runs 19 residues. Trimming removed 2 bases from V and 5 bases from J, with 28 bases in between. The CDR3 DNA follows: TGTGCCAGCAGTGAATTTTTTTTTACGGGACGGGGGATCTTCCACGAGCAGTACTTC. Its translation is CASSEFFFTGRGIFHEQYF.

This chain links TRBV6-1 with TRBJ2-7; maybe TRBD1 (5 bases). The V gene lost 2 bases and the J gene lost 0 bases, with 8 bases spanning the gap. The germline CDR1 and CDR2 sequences are MNHNS and SASEGT. This CDR3 is 14 amino acids long. DNA for the CDR3: TGTGCCAGCAGTGAAACAGGTCACTCCTACGAGCAGTACTTC. Its translation: CASSETGHSYEQYF.